These 3 T cell receptor beta chains were sequenced from one sample in a study of blood T cell repertoires in COVID-19. Sequencing used immunoSEQ multiplex PCR; TCRdb keeps in-frame clones, though not all of them. The sample has tens of thousands of clones; 78% are singletons. Sample: peripheral blood. The receptors shown here come from a human donor in a cohort sampled during active COVID-19.

The V call is TRBV9, the J call TRBJ2-2; D is possibly TRBD2 (6 bases). Germline V lookup: CDR1 SGDLS, CDR2 YYNGEE. The CDR3 is 14 amino acids. V was pared by 3 bases and J by 9 bases, with 15 bases between. The CDR3 sequence: CASSETRSGRELFF. The CDR3, as DNA: TGTGCCAGCAGCGAGACTAGATCCGGACGGGAGCTGTTTTTT.

The genes are TRBV7-8 and TRBJ2-5; 7 bases agree with TRBD2. CDR3 length equals 14 residues. V shed 2 bases and J 5 bases; nucleotides not matched to a gene: 5. Germline V gives CDR1 SGHVS, CDR2 FQNEAQ. CDR3 nucleotides: TGTGCCAGCAGCTTACCGGGAGGCGTGGAGACCCAGTACTTC. It translates to CASSLPGGVETQYF.

As DNA, the CDR3 is TGTGCCAGCAGCCCGGGGGGTAGCGGGAAACGCTTATACGAGCAGTACGTC. It yields the protein CASSPGGSGKRLYEQYV. The V call is TRBV3-1 (or the pseudogene TRBV3-2), the J call TRBJ2-7, with TRBD2 matching over 8 bases. This CDR3 has 17 amino acids. Trimming removed 4 bases from V and 4 bases from J; junction bases left unmatched: 15. Germline V gene lookup returns CDR1 LGHDT and CDR2 YNNKEL (reference sequence).